This T cell receptor beta chain emerged from a study of molecular identifiers for immune sequencing clone quantification. A note on this clonotype: Sequence at one end of the junction differs from germline and may be a read error.

Germline assignment: CDR1 MNHEY and CDR2 SMNVEV (reference sequence). The CDR3 extends over 16 amino acids. TCRdb reanalysed the PCR reads using MiXCR and keeps one entry per CDR3 protein. The table has 550,000 to 750,000 distinct CDR3 sequences, nearly 20% seen once. This sequence was found in a human donor in good health. Some libraries in this study had Jurkat cell RNA spiked in. The gene calls are TRBV27 and TRBJ2-2, with 7 bases matching TRBD2. Sequenced: naive CD8+ T cells from blood, with Jurkat cell RNA spiked in. Subset described: FACS-sorted CD8+CD4-CCR7+CD45RA+ naive T cells. The CDR3 is CASRGLGGIDTGALFF. The CDR3 DNA follows: TGTGCCAGCAGGGGGCTGGGGGGGATAGACACCGGGGCGCTGTTTTTT.